This T cell receptor beta chain was recovered during a study of cytomegalovirus exposure and HLA in healthy donors (TCRdb year 2017). Study-level background: A later analysis indicated that the roughly 130 validation repertoires were generated on the platform also employed for the roughly 720 repertoires of the first cohort. The study aimed to test whether cataloging public T cell receptors could reveal signatures of past pathogen exposure. In addition to the first cohort of 500 to 850 subjects, a separate validation cohort of approximately 110 different subjects was used. High-throughput TCR immunosequencing, statistical association of individual TCRs with disease status, and machine learning were combined to predict cytomegalovirus infection status. General findings and caveats noted by the study authors: The authors suggested that the approach could potentially be extended to other disease states and immunological phenotypes. Most TCR sequences were observed very rarely across donors, whereas some public TCRs were present in many individuals. The study gave a list of about 150 TCR beta chains associated with cytomegalovirus. The classifier was reported to diagnose cytomegalovirus status with high specificity and sensitivity in both the original cohort and the validation cohort. Of the cluster scores, 94% were above 0 in a later analysis, which found that TCRs clustered in the first cohort also tended to co-occur in the 120 validation repertoires. All 120 or so repertoires were used to score co-occurrence in the validation cohort in a later analysis, because that analysis had no HLA typing for the cohort. In vitro tests confirmed that a few of the cytomegalovirus-associated TCR beta chains recognize cytomegalovirus antigens.

With regard to this clone: No antigen is known for it. The record has no base qualities; no much larger clone is one base away.

There are 15 amino acids in the CDR3, from cysteine to phenylalanine inclusive. The only DNA kept is the CDR3, 45 bases in frame from the first base. The V end loses 6 bases and the J end loses 4 bases, and a stretch of 16 bases separates them. Sequences MDHEN (CDR1) and SYDVKM (CDR2) are obtained from the germline V gene. The protocol used for the library was the immunoSEQ multiplex PCR assay. The paper's processing steps were these. A statistical classification framework was built to diagnose cytomegalovirus status from the catalog of TCR beta chain sequences. Sourced from immuneACCESS, this table was stored by TCRdb with only in-frame sequences that have V and J called. A share of the clones is absent; for the studies checked, an unresolved V gene accounts for under half, and the remainder has no known explanation. That table is the source of V, J and clone size, and D and trimming were worked out from the DNA. The sample table records some 74,000 clones; roughly 93% of these occur just once. The ten largest clonotypes hold less than 4% of the sample.

The donors were included in the validation cohort of roughly 120 subjects, a group kept apart from the roughly 700-subject first cohort. The sequence came from a woman aged 25 to 45 in good health and CMV-seronegative. The sequence is built from TRBV28 and TRBJ1-5; the D region possibly corresponds to TRBD1 (6 bases align). The sequenced sample was PBMCs. The nucleotide sequence reads as follows: TGTGCCAGCAGCACGACTCAGGGGCTTAATCAGCCCCAGCATTTT. It codes for CASSTTQGLNQPQHF.